Following are 28 T cell receptor beta chains from one sample sequenced in a study of TIL therapy for anti-PD-1-resistant metastatic lung cancer. Time point noted: pre-treatment sample, taken before nivolumab and TIL therapy. The immunoSEQ assay was v3. Measured with immunoSEQ multiplex PCR; TCRdb has only the in-frame clones, and not every one. The sample records tens of thousands of clones, more than 75% being singletons. Sequenced here: blood, sampled at baseline. The origin of the receptors is a person aged 25 to 80 with non-small cell lung cancer.

This clone was seen only a few times. This CDR3 is CASSRTGGSNQPQHF. CDR3 coding DNA: TGTGCCAGCAGCAGAACAGGGGGCTCAAATCAGCCCCAGCATTTT. This chain uses TRBV7-8 with TRBJ1-5; 9 bases are shared with TRBD1. Germline-derived CDR1 and CDR2 are SGHVS and FQNEAQ. The CDR3 runs 15 residues. J was trimmed by 4 bases and V by 5 bases; bases with no gene match: 6.

The J gene is TRBJ2-7, the V gene TRBV3-1 (or the pseudogene TRBV3-2); perhaps TRBD2 as D (6 bases). From germline, CDR1 is LGHDT and CDR2 YNNKEL (reference sequence). Deletions cut 10 bases from V and 7 bases from J, with 26 bases between. CDR3 size: 15 residues. CDR3 loop: CANPSPGLLLREQYF. DNA of the CDR3: TGTGCCAACCCTTCCCCGGGACTTCTTCTGAGGGAGCAGTACTTC.

DNA of the CDR3: TGTGCCAGCAGCTTCAGGGGGGACAATGAGCAGTTCTTC. It is translated as CASSFRGDNEQFF. The rearrangement links TRBV7-3 to TRBJ2-1; maybe TRBD1 (7 bases). The length of the CDR3 is 13 residues. V lost 3 bases, J lost 5 bases, and 8 bases lay in between. Germline lookup yields CDR1 SGHTA and CDR2 FQGTGA.

The chain is built from TRBV5-6 and TRBJ2-7, with D perhaps matching TRBD1 (5 bases). This CDR3 has 14 residues. Trimming left V 2 bases short and J 2 bases short, with 11 bases between. Germline V lookup: CDR1 SGHDT, CDR2 YYEEEE. The CDR3 bases are TGTGCCAGCAGCTTACAGGTCTCCACCTACGAGCAGTACTTC. This translates into CASSLQVSTYEQYF.

This chain links TRBV7-2 with TRBJ2-4, with D possibly TRBD1 on 6 matching bases. The germline CDR1 and CDR2 sequences are SGHTA and FQGNSA. Trimming removed 5 bases from V and 3 bases from J, with 17 bases in between. This CDR3 is built from 16 residues. Written as DNA, the CDR3 is TGTGCCAGCAGCCTAGGGGGTGGTTTAGGCAAAAACATTCAGTACTTC. This translates into CASSLGGGLGKNIQYF.

This chain links TRBV4-1 with TRBJ2-3; D gene unclear. Trimming shortened V by 0 bases and J by 7 bases, and 14 bases separated the two germline ends. The CDR3 covers 15 residues. CDR1 is MGHRA and CDR2 is YSYEKL in the germline V gene. The CDR3 DNA reads TGCGCCAGCAGCCAAGATTCGAAGGACGGCAATACGCAGTATTTT. It yields the protein CASSQDSKDGNTQYF.

This sequence joins TRBV6-1 and TRBJ2-1; possible D gene TRBD1, 5 bases. This CDR3 spans 15 amino acids. Between the trimmed V and J ends, which lost 0 bases and 0 bases, there was a span of 6 bases. Germline-derived CDR1 and CDR2 are MNHNS and SASEGT. Here the CDR3 DNA reads TGTGCCAGCAGTGAAGCTCAGGGCTCCTACAATGAGCAGTTCTTC. Its protein product is CASSEAQGSYNEQFF.

This clone was detected a few times. The chain has TRBV7-2 and TRBJ1-3; D gene uncertain. Germline-derived CDR1 and CDR2 are SGHTA and FQGNSA. Deletions cut 1 base from V and 0 bases from J, with 7 bases between. The CDR3 is made up of 15 amino acids. CDR3: CASSLDRSSGNTIYF. DNA for the CDR3: TGTGCCAGCAGCTTAGACAGATCCTCTGGAAACACCATATATTTT. Combining the CDR3 with reference TRBV7-2 and TRBJ1-3 gives the whole variable domain GAGVSQSPSNKVTEKGKDVELRCDPISGHTALYWYRQSLGQGLEFLIYFQGNSAPDKSGLPSDRFSAERTGGSVSTLTIQRTQQEDSAVYLCASSLDRSSGNTIYFGEGSWLTVV.

The CDR3 region is CASSEARQSGPDTQYF. CDR3 DNA sequence: TGCGCCAGCAGTGAGGCTCGACAGTCTGGGCCAGATACGCAGTATTTT. V and J are TRBV10-2 and TRBJ2-3; D perhaps matches TRBD1 (5 bases). Trimming removed 2 bases from V and 4 bases from J, with 16 bases in between. The CDR3 covers 16 residues. In germline, CDR1 is WSHSY, CDR2 SAAADI.

The chain has TRBV7-7 and TRBJ2-1; 7 positions match TRBD2. The J segment lost 0 bases and the V segment lost 1 base, leaving 0 bases of the junction unmatched. Germline V CDR1 and CDR2: SSHAT, FNYEAQ (reference sequence). The length of the CDR3 is 15 residues. The chain's CDR3 is CASSLGEGSYNEQFF. The DNA for the CDR3 is TGTGCCAGCAGCTTAGGGGAGGGCTCCTACAATGAGCAGTTCTTC.

The chain joins TRBV3-1 (or the pseudogene TRBV3-2) to TRBJ2-1, with a possible D match to TRBD2 (6 bases). The CDR3 spans 15 residues. The germline CDR1 and CDR2 sequences are LGHDT and YNNKEL (reference sequence). The V gene lost 0 bases and the J gene lost 9 bases, with 15 bases spanning the gap. The CDR3 loop is CASSQDSSSAREQFF. In DNA form, the CDR3 reads TGTGCCAGCAGCCAAGATAGTTCTAGCGCTCGTGAGCAGTTCTTC.

This chain connects TRBV28 to TRBJ2-7; 7 bases match TRBD1. The junction had 4 bases not matched to a gene; V was cut back by 3 bases and J by 8 bases. This CDR3 contains 12 residues. The germline gives CDR1 MDHEN, CDR2 SYDVKM. The CDR3 here is CASSFPGQQQYF. CDR3 sequence (DNA): TGTGCCAGCAGTTTCCCGGGACAGCAGCAGTACTTC.

The chain carries TRBV28 and TRBJ1-1, with a weak D call TRBD1 (5 bases). There are 15 residues in the CDR3. V was trimmed by 7 bases and J by 1 base, leaving 16 bases between them. Germline V gene lookup returns CDR1 MDHEN and CDR2 SYDVKM. CDR3 loop: CASTQPAGQNTEAFF. CDR3 bases: TGTGCCAGCACCCAACCGGCGGGGCAGAACACTGAAGCTTTCTTT.

This chain joins TRBV19 and TRBJ2-7, with TRBD2 matching over 7 bases. From germline, CDR1 is LNHDA and CDR2 SQIVND (reference sequence). Trimming cost V 3 bases and J 3 bases; bases outside gene matches: 2. CDR3 length: 13 residues. CDR3 loop: CASSMASGYEQYF. The CDR3 nucleotides read TGTGCCAGTAGTATGGCTAGCGGCTACGAGCAGTACTTC.

A few counts support this clone. The rearrangement links TRBV10-3 to TRBJ1-3, with TRBD1 matching 10 bases. The CDR3 loop spans 15 amino acids. J was trimmed by 3 bases and V by 2 bases; bases with no gene match: 1. Per germline, CDR1 ENHRY and CDR2 SYGVKD. The CDR3 sequence is CAISEGTGVGNTIYF. CDR3 bases: TGTGCCATCAGTGAGGGGACAGGGGTTGGAAACACCATATATTTT.

The CDR3 region is CASTFRGYLNTEAFF. CDR3 coding DNA: TGTGCCAGTACTTTCAGGGGTTATTTGAACACTGAAGCTTTCTTT. The chain recombines TRBV19 with TRBJ1-1; D may be TRBD1 (6 bases). Trimming left V 7 bases short and J 0 bases short, with 15 bases between. Germline V CDR1 and CDR2: LNHDA, SQIVND (reference sequence). The CDR3 contains 15 residues.

The V gene is TRBV6-5, the J gene TRBJ1-1, with a tentative D call TRBD1 (5 bases). V lost 2 bases and J 4 bases, leaving 14 bases between the germline ends. Looked up from germline, CDR1 is MNHEY and CDR2 is SVGAGI. This CDR3 is built from 15 residues. CDR3 nucleotides: TGTGCCAGCAGTTACGTCTCAGGGAGAGGCACTGAAGCTTTCTTT. This translates into CASSYVSGRGTEAFF.

The chain employs TRBV6-5 and TRBJ2-1, with TRBD2 identical over 12 bases. V lost 6 bases to trimming and J lost 4 bases; unmatched junction nucleotides: 4. CDR1 is MNHEY and CDR2 is SVGAGI in the germline V gene. The CDR3 is 15 amino acids. The CDR3 nucleotides read TGTGCCAGCAGACCGGGACTAGCGGGTTACAATGAGCAGTTCTTC. This sequence encodes CASRPGLAGYNEQFF.

V is TRBV6-5 and J is TRBJ1-1; D gene ambiguous. Germline lookup yields CDR1 MNHEY and CDR2 SVGAGI. This CDR3 has 15 amino acids. V lost 6 bases to trimming and J lost 2 bases, with 16 bases between them. Here the CDR3 reads CASSETLLGNTEAFF. The CDR3 bases are TGTGCCAGCAGCGAGACTCTACTGGGAAACACTGAAGCTTTCTTT.

The chain combines TRBV6-5 with TRBJ2-5; perhaps TRBD1 as D (6 bases). Germline values: CDR1 MNHEY, CDR2 SVGAGI. V dropped 6 bases and J dropped 1 base, with 12 bases sitting between them. The CDR3 spans 14 residues. CDR3 sequence reads: CASRQPGAQETQYF. The CDR3 nucleotides are TGTGCCAGCAGGCAGCCAGGGGCCCAAGAGACCCAGTACTTC.

The CDR3 here is CASRVTASNQPQHF. CDR3 sequence (DNA): TGTGCCAGCAGAGTGACAGCCAGTAATCAGCCCCAGCATTTT. The chain carries TRBV6-5 and TRBJ1-5; TRBD1 might be the D (5 bases). Germline V lookup: CDR1 MNHEY, CDR2 SVGAGI. V lost 6 bases, J lost 4 bases, and 13 bases lay in between. The CDR3 runs to 14 residues.

This clone was observed a few times. The V gene is TRBV28, the J gene TRBJ2-7; D not resolved. This CDR3 contains 12 residues. CDR1 is MDHEN, CDR2 SYDVKM, per germline. V shed 2 bases and J shed 7 bases, with 9 bases lying between them. CDR3 loop: CASSLRWGEQYF. DNA of the CDR3: TGTGCCAGCAGTTTAAGGTGGGGAGAGCAGTACTTC.

J is TRBJ2-7 and V is TRBV28, with D perhaps TRBD1 or TRBD2 (5 bases each). Germline assignment: CDR1 MDHEN and CDR2 SYDVKM. The CDR3 is 15 residues long. V shed 2 bases and J shed 2 bases, with 13 bases lying between them. The CDR3 nucleotides are TGTGCCAGCAGTTTACACGGGACGCCGACCTACGAGCAGTACTTC. Amino acids: CASSLHGTPTYEQYF.

V and J are TRBV30 and TRBJ2-1; 10 bases map to TRBD2. This CDR3 comprises 15 residues. Germline V gene data show CDR1 as GTSNPN and CDR2 as SVGIG (reference sequence). The V and J ends lost 2 bases and 3 bases, in that order; junction bases with no gene match: 4. The CDR3 sequence is CAWSIWTSGYNEQFF. In nucleotides, the CDR3 is TGTGCCTGGAGTATCTGGACTAGCGGCTACAATGAGCAGTTCTTC.

The chain uses TRBV11-2 and TRBJ1-3, with a weak D call TRBD1 (5 bases). CDR1 and CDR2 (germline): SGHAT, FQNNGV. The CDR3 covers 17 residues. Trimming took off 4 bases at V and 0 bases at J, with 16 bases between the two ends. The CDR3, as DNA: TGTGCCAGCAGCTATATCGTGGGGGTGGACTCTGGAAACACCATATATTTT. Encoded protein: CASSYIVGVDSGNTIYF.

This clone was seen just once. V gene TRBV5-1 combines with J gene TRBJ2-3, with 7 bases matching TRBD2. This CDR3 is built from 15 residues. CDR1 and CDR2 from the germline V gene are SGHRS and YFSETQ. With 0 bases clipped from V and 4 bases from J, the junction kept 5 bases outside the gene matches. The CDR3 DNA sequence: TGCGCCAGCAGCTTGGTGCTGCGGGAGTCAGATACGCAGTATTTT. This sequence encodes CASSLVLRESDTQYF. Variable domain in full (rest from reference TRBV5-1 and TRBJ2-3): KAGVTQTPRYLIKTRGQQVTLSCSPISGHRSVSWYQQTPGQGLQFLFEYFSETQRNKGNFPGRFSGRQFSNSRSEMNVSTLELGDSALYLCASSLVLRESDTQYFGPGTRLTVL.

The J gene is TRBJ2-3, the V gene TRBV6-1; D is perhaps TRBD1 (6 bases). CDR1 is MNHNS and CDR2 is SASEGT in the germline V gene. V gave up 0 bases and J gave up 5 bases, with 15 bases separating them. This CDR3 is built from 16 residues. The CDR3 DNA follows: TGTGCCAGCAGTGAAGCATGGCCAGGGGCGGGAGATACGCAGTATTTT. This encodes CASSEAWPGAGDTQYF.

The sample holds a few counts of this clone. The chain combines TRBV3-1 (or the pseudogene TRBV3-2) with TRBJ1-1, with 7 bases that match TRBD1. Germline values: CDR1 LGHDT, CDR2 YNNKEL (reference sequence). The CDR3 is 12 residues long. The V segment lost 4 bases and the J segment 10 bases; nucleotides outside the gene matches: 6. The CDR3 DNA sequence: TGTGCCAGCAGCCCGGACAGGTCCGCAGCTTTCTTT. This gives the protein CASSPDRSAAFF.